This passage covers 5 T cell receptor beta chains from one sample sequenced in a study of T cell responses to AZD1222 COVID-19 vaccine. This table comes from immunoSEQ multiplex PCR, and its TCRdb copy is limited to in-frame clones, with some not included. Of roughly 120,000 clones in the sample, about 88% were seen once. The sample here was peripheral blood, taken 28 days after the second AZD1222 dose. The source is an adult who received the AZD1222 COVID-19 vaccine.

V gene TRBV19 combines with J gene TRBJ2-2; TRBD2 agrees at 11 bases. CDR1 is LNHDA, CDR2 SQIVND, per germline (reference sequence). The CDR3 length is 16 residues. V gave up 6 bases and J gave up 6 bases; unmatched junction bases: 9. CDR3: CASSNRLAGGAGELFF. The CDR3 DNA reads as TGTGCCAGTAGCAACCGGCTAGCGGGAGGAGCCGGGGAGCTGTTTTTT.

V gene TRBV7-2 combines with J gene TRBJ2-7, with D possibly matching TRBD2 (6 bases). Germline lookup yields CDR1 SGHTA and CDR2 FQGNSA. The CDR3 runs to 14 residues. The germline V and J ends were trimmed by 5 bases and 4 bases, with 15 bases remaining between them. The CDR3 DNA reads TGTGCCAGCAGCCGCCGGGCGGGACTTTACGAGCAGTACTTC. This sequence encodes CASSRRAGLYEQYF.

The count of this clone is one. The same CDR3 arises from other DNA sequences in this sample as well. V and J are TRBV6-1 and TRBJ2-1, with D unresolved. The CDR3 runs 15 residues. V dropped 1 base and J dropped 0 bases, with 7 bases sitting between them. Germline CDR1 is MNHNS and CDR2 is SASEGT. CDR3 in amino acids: CASSEEAGSYNEQFF. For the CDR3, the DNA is TGTGCCAGCAGTGAAGAAGCTGGCTCCTACAATGAGCAGTTCTTC.

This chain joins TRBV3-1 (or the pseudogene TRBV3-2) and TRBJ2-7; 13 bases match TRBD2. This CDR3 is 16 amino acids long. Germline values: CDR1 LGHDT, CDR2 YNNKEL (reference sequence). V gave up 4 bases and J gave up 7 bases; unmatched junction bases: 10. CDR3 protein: CASSLSQGLAGVEQYF. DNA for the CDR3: TGTGCCAGCAGCCTAAGCCAAGGACTAGCGGGAGTGGAGCAGTACTTC.

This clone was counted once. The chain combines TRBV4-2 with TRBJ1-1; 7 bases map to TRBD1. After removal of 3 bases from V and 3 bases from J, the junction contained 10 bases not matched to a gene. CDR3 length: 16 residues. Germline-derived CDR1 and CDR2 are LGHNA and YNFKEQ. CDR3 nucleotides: TGTGCCAGCAGCCACCTGAGACAGGGTTCGGACACTGAAGCTTTCTTT. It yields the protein CASSHLRQGSDTEAFF.